Here is one TCR beta chain with its context. The sample originates from a study of CD8+ T cells in alopecia areata. The germline V gene encodes CDR1 SNHLY and CDR2 FYNNEI. The length of the CDR3 is 13 residues. V gave up 10 bases and J gave up 0 bases; unmatched junction bases: 6. Specified treatment: oral pan-JAK inhibitor, 5-10 mg twice daily. Sequencing used cDNA as its template, made by extracting RNA and reverse transcribing it. Produced via immunoSEQ multiplex PCR; TCRdb's table is partial and in-frame only. The table has about 120,000 clones, approximately 52% seen once. This TCR derives from a human donor with alopecia areata. Sequencing used CD8+ T cells sorted from blood, obtained at week 4, from a patient treated with tofacitinib. The chain recombines TRBV2 with TRBJ2-7; 7 positions agree with TRBD1. CDR3 amino acids: CAIGGSHSYEQYF. For the CDR3, the DNA is TGTGCCATAGGGGGCTCCCACTCCTACGAGCAGTACTTC.